These 27 T cell receptor beta chains came from one sample sequenced in a study of T cells in women clearing cervical HPV infection. TCRdb's table, derived via immunoSEQ multiplex PCR, lists solely in-frame clones and lacks some. The ten top clones account for roughly 4%, within a sample of about 25,000 clones. The specimen was blood buffy coat. The receptors come from a woman between 18 and 75 years old with a cervical HPV16 infection that either progressed to CIN3+ or cleared (not recorded which).

Comments on this clone: Sequencing ends 3 residues short of the CDR3 end; the germline J gene provides the rest. The chain uses TRBV7-2 and TRBJ1-1; tentative D call: TRBD1 (6 bases). Germline V gene sequence: CDR1 SGHTA, CDR2 FQGNSA. This CDR3 contains 14 residues. The CDR3 is CASSSYSQGEEAFF. Incomplete CDR3 DNA: TGTGCCAGCAGCTCATATTCACAGGGAGAAGAA.

Concerning this clone itself: The CDR3 is cut off 3 residues early in the read; its end comes from the germline J gene. The rearrangement joins TRBV6-4 to TRBJ1-1; D might be TRBD1 (6 bases). Germline values: CDR1 MRHNA, CDR2 SNTAGT. V was clipped by 2 bases and J by 5 bases, with 9 bases between them. The CDR3 sequence is 13 residues long. CDR3 residues: CASSDGTHTEAFF. The CDR3 bases that were read are TGTGCCAGCAGTGACGGGACACATACTGAA.

Note on this clone: The read ends 3 residues before the CDR3 terminus; that terminus is restored from the germline J gene. The J gene is TRBJ2-3, the V gene TRBV10-3; TRBD1 aligns across 9 bases. Per germline, CDR1 ENHRY and CDR2 SYGVKD. CDR3 length equals 13 residues. The ends lost 6 bases at V and 2 bases at J; junction bases unmatched: 0. CDR3 loop: CAIRQGATDTQYF. CDR3 DNA (partial): TGTGCCATCAGACAGGGGGCCACAGATACG.

With regard to this clone: The CDR3 goes on 3 residues after the read ends, and that part is filled in from the germline J gene. V and J are TRBV6-1 and TRBJ2-7; 12 nucleotides line up with TRBD2. This CDR3 comprises 15 residues. CDR1 is MNHNS, CDR2 SASEGT, per germline. The V segment lost 1 base and the J segment 3 bases; nucleotides outside the gene matches: 1. CDR3 amino acids: CASSEETSGGYEQYF. CDR3 bases read: TGTGCCAGCAGTGAAGAGACTAGCGGGGGCTACGAG.

Note on this clone: Coverage ceases 3 residues before the CDR3 finishes, and the germline J gene fills in the end. This chain connects TRBV7-9 to TRBJ2-3; the match to TRBD2 covers 7 bases. Germline loops: CDR1 SEHNR, CDR2 FQNEAQ (reference sequence). The CDR3 extends over 15 amino acids. CDR3 loop: CASSVGGTSNQPQYF. The CDR3 DNA, read in part, is TGTGCCAGCAGCGTGGGGGGGACGAGCAATCAGCCG.

Of note for this clone: The read stops 3 residues short of the end of the CDR3; the missing end is completed from the germline J gene. This chain links TRBV11-1 with TRBJ1-4, with 7 bases lining up with TRBD1. The CDR3 is 14 amino acids. J lost 4 bases, V lost 4 bases, and 3 bases had no gene match. In germline, CDR1 is SGHAT, CDR2 FQDESV (reference sequence). The part of the CDR3 DNA that was read is TGTGCCAGCAGCTCGACAGGGTTTAATGAAAAA. Its protein is CASSSTGFNEK. The complete CDR3 protein is CASSSTGFNEKLFF.

CDR3 loop: CASSTGQGWVNGQYF. The sequenced part of the CDR3 DNA is TGTGCCAGCAGCACCGGACAGGGCTGGGTTAATGGT. The chain uses TRBV7-9 and TRBJ2-4; 8 bases map to TRBD1. The read ends 3 residues shy of where the CDR3 ends; the end is completed using the germline J gene. The germline CDR1 and CDR2 sequences are SEHNR and FQNEAQ (reference sequence). The CDR3 covers 15 residues.

About this clone: The CDR3 extends 3 residues past the end of the read, so its final part is completed from the germline J gene. The rearrangement uses TRBV4-1 and TRBJ1-5; D is perhaps TRBD1 (6 bases). The CDR3 totals 14 residues. Trimming pared 1 base from V and 6 bases from J, leaving 10 bases between. CDR1 is MGHRA, CDR2 YSYEKL, per germline. The sequenced part of the CDR3 DNA is TGCGCCAGCAGCCAAGGAACAGGGACTCAGCCC. Encoded protein: CASSQGTGTQP. The whole CDR3 sequence is CASSQGTGTQPQHF.

Note on this clone: The read comes to an end 3 residues before the CDR3 does, leaving the germline J gene to fill in the end. The gene calls are TRBV6-1 and TRBJ2-7, with a weak D call TRBD1 (5 bases). CDR1 is MNHNS and CDR2 is SASEGT in the germline V gene. This CDR3 region has 14 residues. V lost 2 bases to trimming and J lost 0 bases, with 8 bases between them. Here the CDR3 reads CASSEWGNSYEQYF. The sequenced part of the CDR3 DNA is TGTGCCAGCAGTGAATGGGGCAACTCCTACGAG.

The CDR3 loop is CASSPAPMLAETAFF. CDR3 DNA, as far as it was read: TGTGCCAGCAGCCCCGCCCCAATGCTAGCCGAGACC. The rearrangement links TRBV7-9 to TRBJ1-1; D gene ambiguous. The read finishes 3 residues shy of the CDR3 end, and the germline J gene is used to complete it. CDR1 SEHNR and CDR2 FQNEAQ come from the germline V gene (reference sequence). The CDR3 has 15 amino acids. The full variable domain, its missing parts supplied by reference TRBV7-9 and TRBJ1-1, is DTGVSQNPRHKITKRGQNVTFRCDPISEHNRLYWYRQTLGQGPEFLTYFQNEAQLEKSRLLSDRFSAERPKGSFSTLEIQRTEQGDSAMYLCASSPAPMLAETAFFGQGTRLTVV.

CDR3 bases read: TGTGCCAGCAGCCAGGGAAGGGGCTATGGC. Translation gives CASSQGRGYG. The complete CDR3 sequence is CASSQGRGYGYTF. J is TRBJ1-2 and V is TRBV3-1 (or the pseudogene TRBV3-2); weak D call: TRBD1 (5 bases). Read sequence stops 3 residues before the CDR3 end, and the germline J gene provides the missing end. CDR1 LGHDT and CDR2 YNNKEL come from the germline V gene (reference sequence). This CDR3 region has 13 residues. With 3 bases removed from V and 4 bases from J, the gap between germline ends came to 9 bases.

A remark on this clone: The read stops 3 residues short of the end of the CDR3; the missing end is completed from the germline J gene. The V call is TRBV20-1, the J call TRBJ2-3, with 8 nucleotides matching TRBD2. Germline V CDR1 and CDR2: DFQATT, SNEGSKA (reference sequence). V was pared by 4 bases and J by 6 bases, with 12 bases of the junction left unmatched. The length of the CDR3 is 15 residues. The CDR3 bases that were read are TGCAGTGCTACACGGGGGGGGCCAGGAATGGATACG. Its protein product is CSATRGGPGMDT. The CDR3 in full is CSATRGGPGMDTQYF.

Turning to this clone: The read comes to an end 3 residues before the CDR3 does, leaving the germline J gene to fill in the end. The rearrangement links TRBV2 to TRBJ1-2, with TRBD1 as a possible D gene (5 bases). This CDR3 comprises 15 residues. V lost 1 base and J 4 bases, leaving 13 bases between the germline ends. Germline CDR1 reads SNHLY; CDR2 reads FYNNEI. The CDR3 is CASSEVQGMIYGYTF. CDR3 DNA (partial): TGTGCCAGCAGTGAAGTTCAGGGAATGATCTATGGC.

Note on this clone: The read ends 3 residues before the CDR3 terminus; that terminus is restored from the germline J gene. The genes are TRBV10-3 and TRBJ1-5; 9 bases agree with TRBD1. CDR1 and CDR2 from the germline V gene are ENHRY and SYGVKD. With 2 bases clipped from V and 0 bases from J, the junction kept 5 bases outside the gene matches. The CDR3 is made up of 17 amino acids. CDR3 loop: CAISEGTGRSSNQPQHF. The CDR3 DNA, read in part, is TGTGCCATCAGTGAGGGGACAGGGCGATCTAGCAATCAGCCC.

In the case of this clone: The read comes to an end 3 residues before the CDR3 does, leaving the germline J gene to fill in the end. V is TRBV7-6 and J is TRBJ2-1; D gene ambiguous. The CDR3 sequence is 15 residues long. V was clipped by 5 bases and J by 4 bases, with 15 bases between them. Germline loops: CDR1 SGHVS, CDR2 FNYEAQ. CDR3 sequence: CASSLTEGLYNEQFF. The DNA read from the CDR3 is TGTGCCAGCAGCCTAACCGAAGGGCTATACAATGAG.

Details on this clone: The read ends 3 residues before the CDR3 terminus; that terminus is restored from the germline J gene. The chain uses TRBV19 and TRBJ1-2; possible D gene TRBD1, 6 bases. The CDR3 sequence is 15 residues long. Looked up from germline, CDR1 is LNHDA and CDR2 is SQIVND (reference sequence). Partial CDR3 DNA: TGTGCCAGTAGTATAGCTGTGACAGGTTACAATGAC. Encoded protein: CASSIAVTGYND. The full CDR3 sequence reads CASSIAVTGYNDYTF.

With respect to this clone: Sequencing ends 3 residues short of the CDR3 end; the germline J gene provides the rest. The rearrangement joins TRBV11-3 to TRBJ2-1; 9 bases are a match to TRBD2. The CDR3 consists of 14 residues. The junction had 7 bases not matched to a gene; V was cut back by 4 bases and J by 9 bases. CDR1 and CDR2 from the germline V gene are SGHNT and YENEEA. The CDR3 spells CASSSLGAGGEQFF. CDR3 bases read: TGTGCCAGCAGCTCCCTCGGAGCGGGGGGTGAG.

On this clone itself: The read ends 3 residues early relative to the CDR3; the germline J gene fills the gap. The V call is TRBV20-1, the J call TRBJ2-5; D possibly corresponds to TRBD2 (5 bases). Germline CDR1 and CDR2: DFQATT and SNEGSKA (reference sequence). The V end was cut by 3 bases, the J end by 3 bases, with 5 bases between. The CDR3 has 11 amino acids. The sequenced CDR3 bases are TGCAGTGCTAGCGGGGAAGAGACC. Its protein is CSASGEET. In full, the CDR3 is CSASGEETQYF.

This clone is identified as large (0.1 to 1%) from frequency. The read gets to within 3 residues of the CDR3 end, and the germline J gene fills in the rest. The rearrangement links TRBV7-9 to TRBJ2-7; tentatively, D is TRBD1 (6 bases). CDR3 size: 12 residues. Trimming pared 4 bases from V and 6 bases from J, leaving 10 bases between. Germline values: CDR1 SEHNR, CDR2 FQNEAQ (reference sequence). CDR3 in amino acids: CASSSDSLEQYF. CDR3 DNA, as far as it was read: TGTGCCAGCAGCTCGGACAGTCTCGAG.

Comment on this clone: The read halts 3 residues ahead of the CDR3 end, with the missing end drawn from the germline J gene. J is TRBJ2-5 and V is TRBV20-1; 9 nucleotides match TRBD1. CDR3 length: 13 amino acids. V shed 6 bases, J shed 5 bases, and the junction held 7 bases outside the gene matches. Germline assignment: CDR1 DFQATT and CDR2 SNEGSKA (reference sequence). The sequenced CDR3 bases are TGCAGTGCAAGACAGGGGGTTATCGAGACC. It codes for CSARQGVIET. The whole CDR3 sequence is CSARQGVIETQYF.

A note on this clone: The read falls 3 residues short of the CDR3 end, and the missing part is taken from the germline J gene. The V gene is TRBV19, the J gene TRBJ2-7; D perhaps matches TRBD1 (6 bases). The CDR3 covers 13 residues. Trimming took off 3 bases at V and 3 bases at J, with 9 bases between the two ends. CDR1 is LNHDA and CDR2 is SQIVND in the germline V gene (reference sequence). CDR3 DNA, as far as it was read: TGTGCCAGTAGTATGGGGGCAAGCTACGAG. It codes for CASSMGASYE. The entire CDR3 reads CASSMGASYEQYF.

For this clone: The read terminates 3 residues ahead of where the CDR3 ends, so the germline J gene completes it. The chain is built from TRBV7-9 and TRBJ1-2, with 8 bases fitting TRBD1. This CDR3 region has 13 residues. V dropped 7 bases and J dropped 4; count of bases not matched to a gene: 5. Germline CDR1 SEHNR, CDR2 FQNEAQ (reference sequence). CDR3 DNA, as far as it was read: TGTGCCAGCACAGGACAGGGAATCTATGGC. The encoded protein is CASTGQGIYG. The whole CDR3 protein is CASTGQGIYGYTF.

About this clone: The read ends 3 residues early relative to the CDR3; the germline J gene fills the gap. This chain connects TRBV7-9 to TRBJ1-2; D is possibly TRBD1 (5 bases). There are 13 residues in the CDR3. Germline V gene data show CDR1 as SEHNR and CDR2 as FQNEAQ (reference sequence). The part of the CDR3 DNA that was read is TGTGCCAGCAGCCGCGGGGACTCCATCGAC. It specifies CASSRGDSID. The full CDR3 is CASSRGDSIDYTF.

Remarks on this clone: Read sequence stops 3 residues before the CDR3 end, and the germline J gene provides the missing end. V is TRBV7-3 and J is TRBJ2-1, with D possibly being TRBD2 (6 bases). V was cut by 1 base and J by 4 bases, with 17 bases left in between. The CDR3 loop spans 17 amino acids. Germline loops: CDR1 SGHTA, CDR2 FQGTGA. The sequenced CDR3 bases are TGTGCCAGCAGCTTAAGACGTACTAGCCAAACGTACAATGAG. This sequence encodes CASSLRRTSQTYNE. In full, the CDR3 is CASSLRRTSQTYNEQFF.

For this clone: The read terminates 3 residues before the CDR3 end, so the remaining end is supplied by the germline J gene. This chain joins TRBV7-3 and TRBJ2-1, with 15 nucleotides matching TRBD2. The CDR3 has 15 amino acids. The germline V gene has CDR1 SGHTA and CDR2 FQGTGA. Trimming removed 4 bases from V and 8 bases from J; junction bases left unmatched: 3. Incomplete CDR3 DNA: TGTGCCAGCAGCTGGACTAGCGGGGGGGCCTATGAG. Amino acids: CASSWTSGGAYE. The entire CDR3 sequence reads CASSWTSGGAYEQFF.

Remarks on this clone: The read stops 3 residues short of the end of the CDR3; the missing end is completed from the germline J gene. The chain is built from TRBV5-6 and TRBJ2-3; weak D call: TRBD2 (5 bases). Deletions cut 1 base from V and 3 bases from J, with 9 bases between. The germline V gene encodes CDR1 SGHDT and CDR2 YYEEEE. This CDR3 has 14 amino acids. The chain's CDR3 is CASSLQDFTDTQYF. Incomplete CDR3 DNA: TGTGCCAGCAGCTTGCAGGACTTTACAGATACG.

With respect to this clone: Read sequence stops 3 residues before the CDR3 end, and the germline J gene provides the missing end. This chain connects TRBV5-1 to TRBJ2-3; 8 bases map to TRBD2. The CDR3 extends over 15 amino acids. Germline V gene data show CDR1 as SGHRS and CDR2 as YFSETQ. V shed 4 bases, J shed 5 bases, and the junction held 9 bases outside the gene matches. This chain's CDR3 is CASSPGGVWRDTQYF. The part of the CDR3 DNA that was read is TGCGCCAGCAGCCCGGGGGGGGTCTGGAGAGATACG.